The 23 T cell receptor beta chains given below trace back to one sample, sequenced in a study of CD8+CD57+ T cells in acquired aplastic anemia. Both TCR beta VDJ combination and CDR3 sequence profiling were carried out. Genomic DNA was the template for this profiling. Each CDR3 protein gets one entry after TCRdb re-called the reads with MiXCR. The sample lists 150,000 to 200,000 distinct CDR3 sequences, around 63% seen once, with about 44% in the top ten. Sequenced patients had shown CD8+CD57+ cell expansion by flow cytometry. Sequenced: sorted CD4+, CD8+, or CD8+CD57+ T cells (not recorded which) from PBMCs. The receptors come from a human donor with aplastic anemia.

The chain employs TRBV29-1 and TRBJ2-5, with D tentatively TRBD1 (5 bases). The V and J ends lost 6 bases and 5 bases respectively, with 16 bases between them. This CDR3 region has 13 residues. Looked up from germline, CDR1 is SQVTM and CDR2 is ANQGSEA. CDR3 nucleotide sequence: TGCAGCGTACTCAGGGTTGCGAGGGAGACCCAGTACTTC. As protein: CSVLRVARETQYF.

This clonotype occurred once. This sequence joins TRBV10-1 and TRBJ2-7, with 9 bases fitting TRBD2. Per germline, CDR1 WNHNN and CDR2 SYGVQD (reference sequence). Losses at the gene ends were 8 bases for V and 6 bases for J; bases not matched to a gene: 8. The CDR3 consists of 13 residues. The CDR3 loop is CASSLAGLGEQYF. For the CDR3, the DNA is TGCGCCAGCTCCCTAGCGGGGCTGGGCGAGCAGTACTTC.

The V call is TRBV7-4, the J call TRBJ2-4; D perhaps matches TRBD2 (5 bases). Germline values: CDR1 SGHVT, CDR2 SQSDAQ. The V end was cut by 4 bases, the J end by 8 bases, with 18 bases between. This CDR3 has 15 residues. DNA for the CDR3: TGTGCCAGCAGCTCCCTTCGGGCCCCCGGGGACATTCAGTACTTC. It yields the protein CASSSLRAPGDIQYF.

The CDR3 DNA sequence: TGTGCCAGCAGTTACTCCCGGGGAGCTAACTATGGCTACACCTTC. Its protein is CASSYSRGANYGYTF. The rearrangement joins TRBV6-5 to TRBJ1-2; D unclear. Germline CDR1 and CDR2: MNHEY and SVGAGI. The CDR3 extends over 15 amino acids. Deletions cut 0 bases from V and 0 bases from J, with 8 bases between.

In this sample, this clonotype turned up a few times. At one of its ends the junction is not consistent with the germline gene, which may arise from a read error. The chain is built from TRBV20-1 and TRBJ2-7; 12 bases map to TRBD2. Germline lookup yields CDR1 DFQATT and CDR2 SNEGSKA (reference sequence). The CDR3 consists of 14 residues. The CDR3 DNA reads TGCAGTACTAGCGGGGGGTTGAGCTCCTACGAGCAGTACTTC. The encoded protein is CSTSGGLSSYEQYF.

This clonotype came up a few times. The chain is built from TRBV7-2 and TRBJ2-6; D is undetermined. Trimming removed 4 bases from V and 4 bases from J, with 20 bases in between. The CDR3 is 18 amino acids. Germline assignment: CDR1 SGHTA and CDR2 FQGNSA. CDR3 coding DNA: TGTGCCAGCAGCTCCCGGGTCAATTCCCCTCTGGGGGCCAACGTCCTGACTTTC. Translating it yields CASSSRVNSPLGANVLTF.

The genes are TRBV11-2 and TRBJ2-7; TRBD2 matches at 8 bases. Trimming removed 5 bases from V and 2 bases from J; junction bases left unmatched: 8. The germline gives CDR1 SGHAT, CDR2 FQNNGV. This CDR3 spans 15 amino acids. CDR3 sequence (DNA): TGTGCCAGCAGCATGCCGGGAGGGTCCCCCTACGAGCAGTACTTC. Translating gives CASSMPGGSPYEQYF.

A word on this clonotype: A read error is possible here, since a much larger clone lies one base away. The genes are TRBV2 and TRBJ2-7, with D perhaps matching TRBD1 (5 bases). Germline V gives CDR1 SNHLY, CDR2 FYNNEI. Trimming shortened V by 5 bases and J by 6 bases, and 20 bases separated the two germline ends. This CDR3 comprises 15 residues. The CDR3 protein is CASSLLQEPLLEQYF. CDR3 coding DNA: TGTGCCAGCAGTTTATTACAGGAGCCTCTTCTCGAGCAGTACTTC.

The chain carries TRBV15 and TRBJ2-5; a weak D match, TRBD1 (5 bases). The germline V gene has CDR1 LNHNV and CDR2 YYDKDF (reference sequence). The CDR3 is made up of 15 amino acids. V was clipped by 3 bases and J by 4 bases, with 15 bases between them. The CDR3 is CATSSDLGQGETQYF. As DNA, the CDR3 is TGTGCCACCAGCAGTGATCTAGGTCAGGGAGAGACCCAGTACTTC.

J is TRBJ2-3 and V is TRBV14; TRBD2 matches 8 bases. This CDR3 has 14 amino acids. Per the germline V gene, CDR1 is SGHDN and CDR2 is FVKESK. V was pared by 2 bases and J by 6 bases, with 4 bases of the junction left unmatched. The chain's CDR3 is CASSQLSGGDTQYF. CDR3 nucleotides: TGTGCCAGCAGCCAACTGAGCGGGGGTGATACGCAGTATTTT. Filled out from reference TRBV14 and TRBJ2-3, the complete variable domain reads EAGVTQFPSHSVIEKGQTVTLRCDPISGHDNLYWYRRVMGKEIKFLLHFVKESKQDESGMPNNRFLAERTGGTYSTLKVQPAELEDSGVYFCASSQLSGGDTQYFGPGTRLTVL.

This clonotype appeared a single time. V is TRBV20-1 and J is TRBJ2-3; D remains unclear. The V end lost 0 bases, the J end lost 8 bases, and 6 bases lay between the germline ends. The CDR3 totals 11 residues. Per the germline V gene, CDR1 is DFQATT and CDR2 is SNEGSKA (reference sequence). The CDR3 nucleotides are TGCAGTGCTAGAGATAATCCTACGCAGTATTTT. This encodes CSARDNPTQYF.

V gene TRBV30 combines with J gene TRBJ2-4; no clear D. V was cut by 1 base and J by 3 bases, with 13 bases left in between. Germline V lookup: CDR1 GTSNPN, CDR2 SVGIG (reference sequence). The CDR3 contains 15 residues. DNA of the CDR3: TGTGCCTGGAGTGCATATTGGGTAAACAAAAACATTCAGTACTTC. Translating it yields CAWSAYWVNKNIQYF.

CDR3 residues: CATSIGGISTDTQYF. CDR3 bases: TGTGCCACCAGCATAGGGGGAATCAGCACAGATACGCAGTATTTT. The J gene is TRBJ2-3, the V gene TRBV24-1; TRBD1 might be the D (6 bases). Trimming removed 7 bases at V and 0 bases at J, with 13 bases between. Per germline, CDR1 KGHDR and CDR2 SFDVKD. The CDR3 loop spans 15 amino acids.

Only one count was recorded for this clonotype. As the CDR3 is not closed by the conserved phenylalanine or tryptophan, this likely results from a read error. The chain is built from TRBV10-3 and TRBJ2-7; TRBD2 matches 7 bases. The V gene's germline CDR1 is ENHRY and CDR2 SYGVKD. V lost 10 bases to trimming and J lost 5 bases; unmatched junction nucleotides: 8. The CDR3 length is 12 residues. This CDR3 reads CASRAGTNEQYL. The CDR3 DNA is TGTGCCAGCCGGGCCGGGACTAACGAGCAGTACCTC.

The J gene is TRBJ1-2, the V gene TRBV7-2; 8 nucleotides align to TRBD1. V trimming: 1 base; J trimming: 8 bases; junction bases outside the gene matches: 15. This CDR3 is 17 amino acids long. Germline V gene lookup returns CDR1 SGHTA and CDR2 FQGNSA. DNA of the CDR3: TGTGCCAGCAGCTTAGGGGTTGGGGCAGGGGGCGCGTCCGGCTACACCTTC. It encodes CASSLGVGAGGASGYTF.

This clonotype was seen a few times. The chain links TRBV11-2 to TRBJ1-1; D remains unclear. V lost 4 bases and J 4 bases, leaving 16 bases between the germline ends. This CDR3 has 15 residues. Germline V gene data show CDR1 as SGHAT and CDR2 as FQNNGV. The CDR3 protein is CASSSAPSRGTEAFF. The CDR3 nucleotides are TGTGCCAGCAGCTCCGCCCCTAGTCGTGGCACTGAAGCTTTCTTT.

This clonotype was picked up one time. The chain carries TRBV2 and TRBJ1-2; D not certain. The CDR3 contains 11 residues. Germline CDR1 is SNHLY and CDR2 is FYNNEI. The ends were cut back, 7 bases at V and 0 bases at J, with 3 bases in the middle. In DNA, the CDR3 is TGTGCCAGCAATACTAACTATGGCTACACCTTC. The encoded protein is CASNTNYGYTF.

V and J are TRBV24-1 and TRBJ2-1, with D perhaps being TRBD1 or TRBD2 (5 bases each). Germline assignment: CDR1 KGHDR and CDR2 SFDVKD. V lost 0 bases to trimming and J lost 0 bases, with 8 bases between them. CDR3 length: 16 amino acids. The CDR3 loop is CATSDLGTISYNEQFF. DNA of the CDR3: TGTGCCACCAGTGATTTGGGGACCATCTCCTACAATGAGCAGTTCTTC.

This chain joins TRBV2 and TRBJ2-7; 9 bases align to TRBD2. The ends lost 10 bases at V and 12 bases at J; junction bases unmatched: 13. Germline V gene lookup returns CDR1 SNHLY and CDR2 FYNNEI. This CDR3 spans 12 amino acids. CDR3 bases: TGTGCCACCGAAGAGGGTAGCGGGAGACTGTACTTC. This gives the protein CATEEGSGRLYF.

The rearrangement links TRBV11-2 to TRBJ1-6; possibly TRBD1 for D (5 bases). V was trimmed by 0 bases and J by 6 bases, leaving 9 bases between them. Germline V CDR1 and CDR2: SGHAT, FQNNGV. The CDR3 is made up of 15 amino acids. The CDR3 DNA reads TGTGCCAGCAGCTTAGAACCAGGGCCTAATTCACCCCTCCACTTT. Protein sequence: CASSLEPGPNSPLHF.

This rearrangement joins TRBV7-2 to TRBJ2-7, with 10 bases that match TRBD1. V gave up 3 bases and J gave up 3 bases; unmatched junction bases: 8. This CDR3 is built from 16 residues. CDR1 is SGHTA and CDR2 is FQGNSA in the germline V gene. The CDR3 DNA sequence: TGTGCCAGCAGCTTTACGTTAAGGACAGGGGGCTACGAGCAGTACTTC. Protein product: CASSFTLRTGGYEQYF.

The rearrangement uses TRBV5-1 and TRBJ1-1, with D perhaps matching TRBD1 (5 bases). CDR3 size: 15 residues. Trimming took 0 bases from V and 1 from J, leaving 10 bases between them. Germline assignment: CDR1 SGHRS and CDR2 YFSETQ. CDR3 nucleotide sequence: TGCGCCAGCAGCTTGGACAGGCTTACGAACACTGAAGCTTTCTTT. Its protein is CASSLDRLTNTEAFF.

This CDR3 reads CSARTSGNSGGYTF. In DNA, the CDR3 is TGCAGTGCTAGAACTTCAGGGAACTCGGGCGGCTACACCTTC. V usage is TRBV20-1 and J usage is TRBJ1-2, with D possibly matching TRBD1 (5 bases). V dropped 2 bases and J dropped 8 bases, with 18 bases sitting between them. The CDR3 contains 14 residues. Germline V CDR1 and CDR2: DFQATT, SNEGSKA (reference sequence).